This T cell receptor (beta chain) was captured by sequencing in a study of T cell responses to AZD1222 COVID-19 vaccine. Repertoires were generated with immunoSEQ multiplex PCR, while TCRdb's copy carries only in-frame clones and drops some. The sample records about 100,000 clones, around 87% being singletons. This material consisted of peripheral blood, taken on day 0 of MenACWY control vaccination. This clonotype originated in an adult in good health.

This CDR3 is CASSYRTSGWDEQFF. The DNA of the CDR3 is TGTGCCAGCAGCTACCGGACTAGCGGGTGGGATGAGCAGTTCTTC. The chain links TRBV7-2 to TRBJ2-1; 11 nucleotides match TRBD2. After removal of 4 bases from V and 8 bases from J, the junction contained 7 bases not matched to a gene. The CDR3 totals 15 residues. CDR1 is SGHTA, CDR2 FQGNSA, per germline.